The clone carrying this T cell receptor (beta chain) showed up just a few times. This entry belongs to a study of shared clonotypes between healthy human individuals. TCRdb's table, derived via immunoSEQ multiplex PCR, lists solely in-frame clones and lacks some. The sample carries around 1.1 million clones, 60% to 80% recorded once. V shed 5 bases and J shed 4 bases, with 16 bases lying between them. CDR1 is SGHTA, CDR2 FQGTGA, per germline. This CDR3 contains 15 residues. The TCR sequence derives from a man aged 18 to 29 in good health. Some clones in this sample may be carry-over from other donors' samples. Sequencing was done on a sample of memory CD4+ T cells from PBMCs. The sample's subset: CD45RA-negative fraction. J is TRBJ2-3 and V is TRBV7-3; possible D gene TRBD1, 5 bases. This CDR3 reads CASSPVGQGSDTQYF. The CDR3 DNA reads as TGTGCCAGCAGCCCAGTCGGACAAGGGTCAGATACGCAGTATTTT.